This T cell receptor beta chain was captured in a study of T cell responses to AZD1222 COVID-19 vaccine. General study results and limits: Repertoires in all cases were sampled only once the peak T cell response had passed. Spike-specific TCR breadth and depth both grew after two AZD1222 doses. It was only a handful of AZD1222 recipients who were seropositive at baseline. The reported proportion of spike-specific TCRs targeting unmutated variant regions was nearly half.

This clone was counted between two and nine times. Its matching antigen is unknown. The CDR3 length is 15 residues. Germline lookup yields CDR1 SGHTA and CDR2 FQGNSA. V was clipped by 5 bases and J by 4 bases, with 15 bases between them. The table came from immunoSEQ multiplex PCR; TCRdb's copy has only in-frame clones and leaves some out. The table has some 120,000 clones, around 80% seen once. The chain employs TRBV7-2 and TRBJ1-5; possible D gene TRBD1, 5 bases. The receptor's source is an adult who received the AZD1222 COVID-19 vaccine. The source was peripheral blood, collected 28 days after the second AZD1222 dose. The CDR3 DNA sequence: TGTGCCAGCAGCCCCCCGGGGGTCAAAAATCAGCCCCAGCATTTT. Translated, it gives CASSPPGVKNQPQHF. The variable domain in full, with the rest retrieved from reference TRBV7-2 and TRBJ1-5, is GAGVSQSPSNKVTEKGKDVELRCDPISGHTALYWYRQSLGQGLEFLIYFQGNSAPDKSGLPSDRFSAERTGGSVSTLTIQRTQQEDSAVYLCASSPPGVKNQPQHFGDGTRLSIL.